These 28 T cell receptor beta chains came from one sample sequenced in a study of cytomegalovirus exposure and HLA in healthy donors (TCRdb year 2017). The method was the immunoSEQ multiplex PCR assay. The multiplex PCR relied on a mix of 60 forward primers for TCR Vbeta segments and 13 reverse primers for TCR Jbeta segments. TCRdb limited this immuneACCESS table to in-frame rearrangements with V and J called. A share of clones is missing; checked studies link under half to unresolved V genes, and the rest is unexplained. This sample lists some 120,000 clones; about 80% were detected once. The top ten constitute just over 1% of the sample. Material for sequencing was PBMCs. The receptors stem from a human donor in good health.

The chain couples TRBV5-6 to TRBJ1-5, with TRBD1 as a possible D gene (5 bases). The germline V and J ends were trimmed by 1 base and 5 bases, with 16 bases remaining between them. The CDR3 consists of 16 residues. In germline, CDR1 is SGHDT, CDR2 YYEEEE. In DNA, the CDR3 is TGTGCCAGCAGCTTGTGGAGGGACTCACCGGATCAGCCCCAGCATTTT. This codes for CASSLWRDSPDQPQHF.

The chain joins TRBV28 to TRBJ2-3, with D possibly being TRBD1 (6 bases). V lost 5 bases to trimming and J lost 6 bases, with 18 bases between them. Germline-derived CDR1 and CDR2 are MDHEN and SYDVKM. The CDR3 is 15 amino acids. In DNA form, the CDR3 reads TGTGCCAGCAGTACGACAGGAGGCGGCTCGGATACGCAGTATTTT. Amino acid sequence: CASSTTGGGSDTQYF.

This chain joins TRBV19 and TRBJ1-4; TRBD1 agrees at 9 bases. Germline CDR1 is LNHDA and CDR2 is SQIVND (reference sequence). The CDR3 is 15 residues long. V was pared by 5 bases and J by 7 bases, with 8 bases of the junction left unmatched. CDR3 DNA sequence: TGTGCCAGTAGTCCCGGGACAGGGCGGGGTGAAAAACTGTTTTTT. It yields the protein CASSPGTGRGEKLFF.

The chain employs TRBV6-5 and TRBJ1-2, with D perhaps TRBD1 (6 bases). The CDR3 loop spans 14 amino acids. Trimming removed 6 bases from V and 0 bases from J, with 11 bases in between. CDR1 is MNHEY and CDR2 is SVGAGI in the germline V gene. Here the CDR3 DNA reads TGTGCCAGCAGGATCTCAGGGGCTAACTATGGCTACACCTTC. It specifies CASRISGANYGYTF.

In this sample, this clone turned up a few times. The chain recombines TRBV6-1 with TRBJ2-1; 10 nucleotides match TRBD2. This CDR3 spans 14 amino acids. Germline loops: CDR1 MNHNS, CDR2 SASEGT. Trimming removed 6 bases from V and 9 bases from J; junction bases left unmatched: 8. CDR3 DNA: TGTGCCAGCAGGAGCGGGGGGGCAGTTAGTGAGCAGTTCTTC. This gives the protein CASRSGGAVSEQFF.

The chain carries TRBV15 and TRBJ2-1; 9 bases agree with TRBD2. Germline V gene sequence: CDR1 LNHNV, CDR2 YYDKDF (reference sequence). CDR3 length equals 17 residues. V lost 0 bases to trimming and J lost 8 bases; unmatched junction nucleotides: 11. CDR3 DNA: TGTGCCACCAGCAGAGATGTCGCGGGGGGGCTATTAGATGAGCAGTTCTTC. It is translated as CATSRDVAGGLLDEQFF.

The V gene is TRBV7-8, the J gene TRBJ1-4; D is unresolved. The CDR3 is 14 residues long. Germline CDR1 reads SGHVS; CDR2 reads FQNEAQ. V was shortened by 1 base and J by 8 bases, with 11 bases between the two germline ends. CDR3 loop: CASSLVGGGEKLFF. The CDR3 DNA is TGTGCCAGCAGCTTAGTAGGAGGTGGGGAAAAACTGTTTTTT.

The rearrangement joins TRBV18 to TRBJ2-5, with D possibly being TRBD2 (6 bases). The J call may be faulty, since TRBJ2-7 better matches the DNA end. Germline lookup yields CDR1 KGHSH and CDR2 LQKENI. The CDR3 consists of 13 residues. CDR3 nucleotide sequence: TGTGCCAGCTCCCCGGGACTCACCTACGAGCAGTACTTC. Its translation: CASSPGLTYEQYF.

The chain couples TRBV6-1 to TRBJ1-2; D is perhaps TRBD1 (6 bases). The CDR3 consists of 15 residues. Germline loops: CDR1 MNHNS, CDR2 SASEGT. V gave up 5 bases and J gave up 0 bases, with 13 bases separating them. CDR3 sequence: CASSSRGSANYGYTF. The CDR3 nucleotides are TGTGCCAGCAGTTCTAGGGGGAGTGCTAACTATGGCTACACCTTC.

This chain connects TRBV6-5 to TRBJ2-7; TRBD1 is a possible D gene (5 bases). This CDR3 is built from 13 residues. V was pared by 6 bases and J by 2 bases, with 11 bases between. Per germline, CDR1 MNHEY and CDR2 SVGAGI. The CDR3 DNA follows: TGTGCCAGCAGCTCTGACAGTCCCTACGAGCAGTACTTC. As protein: CASSSDSPYEQYF.

The chain uses TRBV11-2 and TRBJ1-5; no reliable D call. The germline V and J ends were trimmed by 0 bases and 5 bases, with 8 bases remaining between them. Germline V lookup: CDR1 SGHAT, CDR2 FQNNGV. The length of the CDR3 is 14 residues. The CDR3, as DNA: TGTGCCAGCAGCTTAGAAACAGCCGATCAGCCCCAGCATTTT. This sequence encodes CASSLETADQPQHF.

V usage is TRBV6-1 and J usage is TRBJ1-1; weak D call: TRBD1 (5 bases). The CDR3 covers 13 residues. The germline gives CDR1 MNHNS, CDR2 SASEGT. V dropped 4 bases and J dropped 1 base, with 7 bases sitting between them. CDR3 coding DNA: TGTGCCAGCAGTGGACAGAAGAACACTGAAGCTTTCTTT. Translating it yields CASSGQKNTEAFF.

This clone was recorded a few times. The chain employs TRBV7-2 and TRBJ1-1, with D perhaps TRBD1 (5 bases). V was pared by 4 bases and J by 12 bases, with 15 bases between. Germline V gene data show CDR1 as SGHTA and CDR2 as FQGNSA. The CDR3 consists of 12 residues. In DNA form, the CDR3 reads TGTGCCAGCAGCTATACAGGCCTGTCGCCTTTCTTT. Translation: CASSYTGLSPFF.

V and J are TRBV4-1 and TRBJ2-7; weak D call: TRBD2 (5 bases). Germline values: CDR1 MGHRA, CDR2 YSYEKL. The CDR3 has 17 amino acids. Trimming left V 1 base short and J 0 bases short, with 16 bases between. The CDR3 loop reads CASSQVSGIGSSYEQYF. The CDR3 nucleotides read TGCGCCAGCAGCCAAGTCTCAGGTATTGGGAGCTCCTACGAGCAGTACTTC.

V is TRBV5-1 and J is TRBJ2-7, with no clear D. V lost 5 bases and J 6 bases, leaving 12 bases between the germline ends. Germline V CDR1 and CDR2: SGHRS, YFSETQ. This CDR3 has 12 amino acids. The CDR3 DNA reads TGCGCCAGCAGGGCAACCCTTGGCGAGCAGTACTTC. The encoded protein is CASRATLGEQYF.

The CDR3 DNA follows: TGTGCCAGCAGTTCGGGACTACGAGGCGGGTACGAGCAGTACTTC. This codes for CASSSGLRGGYEQYF. V is TRBV28 and J is TRBJ2-7; the match to TRBD2 covers 7 bases. From germline, CDR1 is MDHEN and CDR2 SYDVKM. Trimming at V came to 4 bases and at J to 4 bases, leaving 10 bases not matched to a gene. This CDR3 is built from 15 residues.

This clone was picked up a small number of times. This chain links TRBV6-4 with TRBJ1-5; D is unresolved. The germline V and J ends were trimmed by 7 bases and 1 base, with 20 bases remaining between them. CDR3 length: 17 amino acids. Germline CDR1 MRHNA, CDR2 SNTAGT. In DNA, the CDR3 is TGTGCCAGCAAGGTACGGCGGAGGTGGGTGAGCAATCAGCCCCAGCATTTT. This gives the protein CASKVRRRWVSNQPQHF.

This clone was recorded a few times. This rearrangement joins TRBV6-6 to TRBJ1-4, with a possible D match to TRBD1 (5 bases). This CDR3 is 15 amino acids long. CDR1 and CDR2 from the germline V gene are MNHNY and SVGAGI (reference sequence). V lost 6 bases and J 0 bases, leaving 11 bases between the germline ends. The CDR3, as DNA: TGTGCCAGCAGCTTCAGACAGTCAACTAATGAAAAACTGTTTTTT. Protein product: CASSFRQSTNEKLFF.

The chain carries TRBV9 and TRBJ1-4; TRBD1 might be the D (5 bases). CDR1 and CDR2 (germline): SGDLS, YYNGEE. V was clipped by 0 bases and J by 8 bases, with 5 bases between them. The CDR3 extends over 12 amino acids. Here the CDR3 reads CASSVEGEKLFF. In DNA, the CDR3 is TGTGCCAGCAGCGTAGAGGGGGAAAAACTGTTTTTT.

The chain employs TRBV14 and TRBJ2-2; the D gene is possibly TRBD2 (5 bases). The CDR3 totals 13 residues. Germline CDR1 reads SGHDN; CDR2 reads FVKESK. V was pared by 5 bases and J by 6 bases, with 10 bases between. This chain's CDR3 is CASSTTLAGELFF. The CDR3 nucleotides read TGTGCCAGCAGCACCACACTAGCCGGGGAGCTGTTTTTT.

The chain recombines TRBV13 with TRBJ2-5; D not resolved. There are 14 residues in the CDR3. Germline V gene lookup returns CDR1 PRHDT and CDR2 FYEKMQ (reference sequence). V lost 5 bases, J lost 2 bases, and 12 bases lay in between. CDR3 coding DNA: TGTGCCAGCAGCCCCCGGTCCTCACAAGAGACCCAGTACTTC. Translating gives CASSPRSSQETQYF.

For the CDR3, the DNA is TGTGCCAGCAGCTTAGTGGACAGGAGCTCCTACGAGCAGTACTTC. Protein product: CASSLVDRSSYEQYF. The chain joins TRBV7-8 to TRBJ2-7; 7 nucleotides align to TRBD1. The CDR3 is 15 residues long. Trimming took 1 base from V and 0 from J; bases not matched to a gene: 3. Germline CDR1 and CDR2: SGHVS and FQNEAQ. Looking up the rest from reference TRBV7-8 and TRBJ2-7 gives the full variable domain: GAGVSQSPRYKVAKRGQDVALRCDPISGHVSLFWYQQALGQGPEFLTYFQNEAQLDKSGLPSDRFFAERPEGSVSTLKIQRTQQEDSAVYLCASSLVDRSSYEQYFGPGTRLTVT.

A few counts support this clone. The V call is TRBV6-1, the J call TRBJ1-5, with 8 bases identical to TRBD1. With 2 bases clipped from V and 3 bases from J, the junction kept 3 bases outside the gene matches. The CDR3 runs 15 residues. Germline V CDR1 and CDR2: MNHNS, SASEGT. The chain's CDR3 is CASSENRGINQPQHF. In DNA form, the CDR3 reads TGTGCCAGCAGTGAAAACAGGGGGATCAATCAGCCCCAGCATTTT.

The chain joins TRBV19 to TRBJ2-1; 10 positions match TRBD2. The CDR3 covers 15 residues. Per the germline V gene, CDR1 is LNHDA and CDR2 is SQIVND (reference sequence). V dropped 3 bases and J dropped 6; count of bases not matched to a gene: 5. The CDR3 is CASSIVAGGTNEQFF. CDR3 nucleotide sequence: TGTGCCAGTAGTATTGTAGCGGGGGGTACCAATGAGCAGTTCTTC.

The chain carries TRBV11-3 and TRBJ2-2; weak D call: TRBD2 (5 bases). There are 14 residues in the CDR3. The germline V and J ends were trimmed by 5 bases and 7 bases, with 14 bases remaining between them. Per germline, CDR1 SGHNT and CDR2 YENEEA. The CDR3 is CASSPGEYDGELFF. The CDR3 DNA sequence: TGTGCCAGCAGCCCCGGGGAGTATGACGGGGAGCTGTTTTTT.

This clone appeared once. The rearrangement joins TRBV1 to TRBJ2-3; the listed D gene, TRBD2, was not tested against the DNA. TRBV1 is reported as a pseudogene. This CDR3 contains 16 residues. The CDR3 reads CTSRLELAGKADTQYF. The CDR3, as DNA: TGCACCAGCAGGCTAGAACTAGCGGGGAAAGCAGATACGCAGTATTTT.

The chain uses TRBV6-6 and TRBJ1-5; 8 bases agree with TRBD1. This CDR3 is 14 amino acids long. J was trimmed by 8 bases and V by 8 bases; bases with no gene match: 11. CDR1 MNHNY and CDR2 SVGAGI come from the germline V gene (reference sequence). The CDR3 spells CASADRGRLEPQHF. For the CDR3, the DNA is TGTGCCAGCGCCGACAGGGGCCGGTTGGAGCCCCAGCATTTT.

V usage is TRBV7-2 and J usage is TRBJ2-3; TRBD1 is a possible D gene (6 bases). V shed 3 bases and J shed 6 bases, with 10 bases lying between them. The CDR3 is made up of 13 amino acids. Germline values: CDR1 SGHTA, CDR2 FQGNSA. CDR3 bases: TGTGCCAGCAGCTTGCCGACAGGCGATACGCAGTATTTT. It is translated as CASSLPTGDTQYF.